A selection of T cell receptor beta chains follows, all from one sample in a study of Graves' ophthalmopathy and Graves' hyperthyroidism. A single record per CDR3 protein comes from TCRdb applying MiXCR to the multiplex PCR reads. The data show hundreds of thousands of distinct CDR3 sequences, around 20% seen once. The material sequenced was peripheral blood. The receptors were gathered from a woman aged 18-35 years with stable Graves' hyperthyroidism. The CDR3 runs from the conserved cysteine through the conserved F or W. D genes are given only for firm matches. Expanded clones get a size class; other rows say once, few or many, or leave the size out.

v_gene	j_gene	d_gene	abundance	CDR3aa	CDR3nt
TRBV19	TRBJ1-5	TRBD1	many	CASSTTGTGGSSNQPQHF	TGTGCCAGTAGTACTACCGGGACAGGGGGGTCCAGCAATCAGCCCCAGCATTTT
TRBV6-2/TRBV6-3	TRBJ2-7	TRBD2	NA	CASRGAGTYGEQYF	TGTGCCAGCAGGGGAGCGGGAACTTACGGTGAGCAGTACTTC
TRBV6-1	TRBJ2-2	TRBD1	many	CASSGQGGTGELFF	TGTGCCAGCAGTGGACAGGGCGGAACCGGGGAGCTGTTTTTT
TRBV20-1	TRBJ2-7	NA	many	CSAILAGRFYEQYF	TGCAGTGCTATACTGGCGGGACGCTTCTACGAGCAGTACTTC
TRBV11-2	TRBJ2-7	NA	many	CASSLDSGTMTYEQYF	TGTGCCAGCAGCTTAGATTCGGGAACGATGACCTACGAGCAGTACTTC
TRBV7-9	TRBJ1-1	NA	many	CASSLRGLTEAFF	TGTGCCAGCAGCTTACGAGGGCTCACTGAAGCTTTCTTT
TRBV6-1	TRBJ1-5	NA	NA	CASRGGQINQPQHF	TGTGCCAGCAGGGGTGGACAGATCAATCAGCCCCAGCATTTT
TRBV7-9	TRBJ2-7	NA	NA	CASSPDGELSEQYF	TGTGCCAGCAGCCCCGACGGAGAGCTCTCCGAGCAGTACTTC
TRBV5-1	TRBJ1-1	NA	NA	CASSFLQGRMNTEAFF	TGCGCCAGCAGCTTTCTCCAGGGGAGGATGAACACTGAAGCTTTCTTT
TRBV12-3/TRBV12-4	TRBJ1-5	NA	many	CASSFWAGEVNQPQHF	TGTGCCAGCAGTTTCTGGGCAGGGGAGGTCAATCAGCCCCAGCATTTT
TRBV12-3/TRBV12-4	TRBJ1-2	NA	many	CASSSRQAGPYGYTF	TGTGCCAGCAGTTCCCGACAGGCCGGCCCCTATGGCTACACCTTC
TRBV6-1	TRBJ2-7	NA	few	CASLNEQYF	TGTGCCAGTCTCAACGAGCAGTACTTC
TRBV27	TRBJ1-1	NA	many	CASTERGRVDTEAFF	TGTGCCAGCACCGAGCGGGGGCGGGTTGACACTGAAGCTTTCTTT
TRBV6-1	TRBJ2-4	TRBD1	many	CASTFGQGAAKNIQYF	TGTGCCAGCACCTTTGGACAGGGGGCTGCCAAAAACATTCAGTACTTC
TRBV10-3	TRBJ1-1	NA	many	CAISESGTGVTEAFF	TGTGCCATCAGTGAGTCGGGGACTGGGGTAACTGAAGCTTTCTTT
TRBV6-1	TRBJ2-2	NA	NA	CASTPHVETGELFF	TGTGCCAGCACACCTCACGTGGAAACCGGGGAGCTGTTTTTT
TRBV5-1	TRBJ2-5	TRBD2	many	CASSFSPYSPGLAIQETQYF	TGCGCCAGCAGCTTTTCCCCATACTCCCCGGGACTAGCGATTCAAGAGACCCAGTACTTC
TRBV7-8	TRBJ2-7	NA	many	CASSLSWGGDPYEQYF	TGTGCCAGCAGCTTAAGCTGGGGCGGGGACCCCTACGAGCAGTACTTC
TRBV20-1	TRBJ2-7	TRBD2	NA	CSARELAGGIYEQYF	TGCAGTGCTAGAGAATTAGCGGGAGGGATTTACGAGCAGTACTTC
TRBV6-5	TRBJ2-2	NA	many	CASSYSADRGELFF	TGTGCCAGCAGTTACTCCGCGGATCGCGGGGAGCTGTTTTTT
TRBV6-5	TRBJ2-7	TRBD1	many	CASSTTAGTGGYEQYF	TGTGCCAGCAGCACAACTGCCGGGACAGGGGGCTACGAGCAGTACTTC
TRBV4-1	TRBJ1-2	NA	many	CASSQVIYLRDTNYGYTF	TGCGCCAGCAGCCAAGTAATTTATTTGAGGGACACTAACTATGGCTACACCTTC
TRBV20-1	TRBJ2-4	TRBD1	many	CSARAGTGGELAKNIQYF	TGCAGTGCTAGGGCCGGGACAGGGGGTGAGCTAGCCAAAAACATTCAGTACTTC
TRBV9	TRBJ1-1	NA	many	CASSLSGALNTEAFF	TGTGCCAGCAGCCTTTCGGGGGCATTGAACACTGAAGCTTTCTTT
TRBV20-1	TRBJ2-7	TRBD2	NA	CSARELAGGPPYF	TGCAGTGCTAGGGAACTAGCGGGAGGGCCGCCGTACTTC
TRBV19	TRBJ1-5	NA	many	CASSSTFGTFGGGNQPQHF	TGTGCCAGTAGCTCAACATTTGGTACGTTTGGTGGAGGCAATCAGCCCCAGCATTTT
TRBV3-1	TRBJ2-4	NA	NA	CASSRRQGLAKNIQYF	TGTGCCAGCAGCCGTCGACAGGGACTAGCCAAAAACATTCAGTACTTC
TRBV9	TRBJ2-5	NA	few	CASSVPGSETQYF	TGTGCCAGCAGCGTTCCCGGGAGTGAGACCCAGTACTTC
TRBV6-1	TRBJ2-7	NA	many	CASAREIANAGEQYF	TGTGCCAGCGCTAGGGAAATAGCGAACGCGGGCGAGCAGTACTTC
TRBV19	TRBJ1-1	TRBD1	many	CASSIRQGAAMNTEAFF	TGTGCCAGTAGTATACGGCAGGGGGCGGCAATGAACACTGAAGCTTTCTTT
TRBV20-1	TRBJ2-7	TRBD2	many	CSVWTRAYEQYF	TGCAGTGTTTGGACTAGGGCCTACGAGCAGTACTTC
TRBV4-1	TRBJ2-7	NA	many	CASSQEVHSWYEQYF	TGCGCCAGCAGCCAAGAAGTCCACAGTTGGTACGAGCAGTACTTC
TRBV2	TRBJ1-2	NA	many	CASSVGNGYTF	TGTGCCAGCAGTGTTGGGAATGGCTACACCTTC
TRBV20-1	TRBJ1-1	TRBD1	many	CSARTGDTEAFF	TGCAGTGCTAGGACAGGGGACACTGAAGCTTTCTTT
TRBV4-3	TRBJ2-7	NA	many	CASSQDPHGPYEQYF	TGCGCCAGCAGCCAAGATCCCCACGGCCCCTACGAGCAGTACTTC
TRBV28	TRBJ1-1	NA	NA	CASRKGGSGTEAFF	TGTGCCAGCAGGAAAGGTGGATCGGGCACTGAAGCTTTCTTT
TRBV10-3	TRBJ1-1	NA	many	CATSPTVNTEAFF	TGTGCCACTTCACCTACAGTGAACACTGAAGCTTTCTTT
TRBV11-2	TRBJ2-2	NA	NA	CASSLGGAPNTGELFF	TGTGCCAGCAGCCTAGGTGGGGCTCCGAACACCGGGGAGCTGTTTTTT
TRBV27	TRBJ2-7	NA	many	CASRATTSSYYEQYF	TGTGCCAGCAGGGCGACCACTAGTTCATACTACGAGCAGTACTTC
TRBV2	TRBJ1-5	NA	many	CASSELGLGNQPQHF	TGTGCCAGCAGTGAGTTGGGCTTGGGCAATCAGCCCCAGCATTTT
TRBV10-1	TRBJ2-5	NA	NA	CANSVETQYF	TGCGCCAACAGTGTTGAGACCCAGTACTTC
TRBV6-6	TRBJ2-5	TRBD1	many	CASSYSGTGVETQYF	TGTGCCAGCAGTTACTCCGGGACAGGGGTAGAGACCCAGTACTTC
TRBV6-5	TRBJ2-7	NA	many	CASSTRDTSSYEQYF	TGTGCCAGCAGTACCCGGGACACAAGCTCCTACGAGCAGTACTTC
TRBV7-8	TRBJ2-7	NA	many	CASKAARSSYEQYF	TGTGCCAGCAAAGCGGCAAGGAGCTCCTACGAGCAGTACTTC
TRBV20-1	TRBJ2-5	TRBD1	NA	CSTYGDRGQETQYF	TGCAGTACCTATGGGGACAGGGGCCAAGAGACCCAGTACTTC
TRBV6-1	TRBJ1-1	NA	many	CASRSRGFTEAFF	TGTGCCAGCAGAAGCAGGGGCTTCACTGAAGCTTTCTTT
TRBV6-1	TRBJ1-2	NA	NA	CASSGYYELGNYGYTF	TGTGCCAGCAGTGGATACTACGAGCTCGGGAACTATGGCTACACCTTC
TRBV6-1	TRBJ1-1	NA	many	CASSVPGRWNSNTEAFF	TGTGCGAGCAGTGTACCGGGACGCTGGAATTCGAACACTGAAGCTTTCTTT
TRBV11-2	TRBJ2-5	TRBD1	many	CASSLGQPQETQYF	TGTGCCAGCAGCTTGGGACAGCCTCAAGAGACCCAGTACTTC
TRBV2	TRBJ2-5	TRBD2	many	CASRPTSGEETQYF	TGTGCCAGCAGACCTACTAGCGGAGAAGAGACCCAGTACTTC
TRBV12-3/TRBV12-4	TRBJ1-5	TRBD1	NA	CASSLVTGGNQPQHF	TGTGCCAGCAGTTTGGTCACAGGGGGCAATCAGCCCCAGCATTTT
TRBV12-3/TRBV12-4	TRBJ1-1	NA	many	CASRDDGNTEAFF	TGTGCCAGCAGGGATGACGGGAACACTGAAGCTTTCTTT
TRBV29-1	TRBJ2-2	NA	many	CSGNRANTGELFF	TGCAGCGGTAACCGTGCAAACACCGGGGAGCTGTTTTTT
TRBV11-2	TRBJ2-7	TRBD1	few	CASRNNRDRGTYEQYF	TGTGCCAGCAGAAACAACCGGGACAGGGGTACCTACGAGCAGTACTTC
TRBV24-1	TRBJ2-5	TRBD1	many	CATSDLGTGARTQYF	TGTGCCACCAGTGACCTTGGGACAGGGGCCCGGACCCAGTACTTC
TRBV18	TRBJ2-2	TRBD2	many	CASSPRRGSFTGELFF	TGTGCCAGCTCACCACGGCGCGGGAGTTTCACCGGGGAGCTGTTTTTT
TRBV6-2/TRBV6-3	TRBJ2-7	TRBD2	few	CASSQSGLAGGYLYEQYF	TGTGCCAGCAGTCAATCGGGACTAGCGGGAGGGTACCTCTACGAGCAGTACTTC
TRBV3-1	TRBJ1-3	NA	many	CASSQVPGNTIYF	TGTGCCAGCAGCCAAGTCCCCGGAAACACCATATATTTT